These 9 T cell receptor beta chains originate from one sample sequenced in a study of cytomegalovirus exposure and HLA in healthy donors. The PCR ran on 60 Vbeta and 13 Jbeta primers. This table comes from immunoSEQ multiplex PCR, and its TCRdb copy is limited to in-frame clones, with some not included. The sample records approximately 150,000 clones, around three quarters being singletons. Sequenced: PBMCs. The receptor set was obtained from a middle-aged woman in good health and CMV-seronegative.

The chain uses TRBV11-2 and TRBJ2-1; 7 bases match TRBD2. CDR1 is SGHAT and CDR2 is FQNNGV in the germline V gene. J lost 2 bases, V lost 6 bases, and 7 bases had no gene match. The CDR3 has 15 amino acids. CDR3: CASRGGGSPYNEQFF. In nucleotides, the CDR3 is TGTGCCAGCAGGGGGGGAGGGAGCCCCTACAATGAGCAGTTCTTC. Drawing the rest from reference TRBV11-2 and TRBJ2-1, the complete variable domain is EAGVAQSPRYKIIEKRQSVAFWCNPISGHATLYWYQQILGQGPKLLIQFQNNGVVDDSQLPKDRFSAERLKGVDSTLKIQPAKLEDSAVYLCASRGGGSPYNEQFFGPGTRLTVL.

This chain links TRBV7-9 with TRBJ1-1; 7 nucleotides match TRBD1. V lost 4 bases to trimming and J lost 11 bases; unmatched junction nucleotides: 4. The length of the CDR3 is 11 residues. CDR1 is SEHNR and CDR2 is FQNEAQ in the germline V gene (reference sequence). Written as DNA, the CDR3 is TGTGCCAGCAGCTCGGACAGGAGGGCTTTCTTT. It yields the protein CASSSDRRAFF.

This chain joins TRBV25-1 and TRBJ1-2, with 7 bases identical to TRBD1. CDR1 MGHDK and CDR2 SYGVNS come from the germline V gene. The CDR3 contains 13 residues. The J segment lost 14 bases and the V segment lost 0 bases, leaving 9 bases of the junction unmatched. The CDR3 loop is CASSEYGTASKTF. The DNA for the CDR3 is TGTGCCAGCAGTGAATACGGGACAGCCTCTAAAACCTTC.

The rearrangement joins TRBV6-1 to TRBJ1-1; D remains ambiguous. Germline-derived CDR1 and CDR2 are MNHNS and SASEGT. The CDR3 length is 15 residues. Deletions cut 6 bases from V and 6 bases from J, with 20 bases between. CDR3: CASSGTSGKVAEAFF. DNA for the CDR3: TGTGCCAGCAGCGGAACGTCGGGGAAGGTCGCTGAAGCTTTCTTT.

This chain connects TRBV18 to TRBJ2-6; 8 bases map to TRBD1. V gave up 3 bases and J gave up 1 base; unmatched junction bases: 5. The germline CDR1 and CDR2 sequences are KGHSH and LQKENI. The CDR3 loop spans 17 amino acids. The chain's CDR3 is CASSPTGAISGANVLTF. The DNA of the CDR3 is TGTGCCAGCTCACCGACAGGGGCGATTTCTGGGGCCAACGTCCTGACTTTC.

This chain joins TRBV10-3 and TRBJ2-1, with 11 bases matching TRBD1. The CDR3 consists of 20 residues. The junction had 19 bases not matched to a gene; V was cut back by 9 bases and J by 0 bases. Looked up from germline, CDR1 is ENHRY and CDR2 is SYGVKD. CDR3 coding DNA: TGTGCCATTTCAATAGCCGGGACAGGGGGTGAGATCGGCTCCTACAATGAGCAGTTCTTC. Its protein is CAISIAGTGGEIGSYNEQFF.

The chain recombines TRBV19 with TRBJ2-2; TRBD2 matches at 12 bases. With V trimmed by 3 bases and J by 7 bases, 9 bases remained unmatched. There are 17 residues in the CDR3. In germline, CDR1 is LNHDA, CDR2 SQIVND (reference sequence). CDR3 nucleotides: TGTGCCAGTAGTATTCTAGCGGGAGGGCCTTTGGGCGGGGAGCTGTTTTTT. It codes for CASSILAGGPLGGELFF. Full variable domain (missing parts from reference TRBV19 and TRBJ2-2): DGGITQSPKYLFRKEGQNVTLSCEQNLNHDAMYWYRQDPGQGLRLIYYSQIVNDFQKGDIAEGYSVSREKKESFPLTVTSAQKNPTAFYLCASSILAGGPLGGELFFGEGSRLTVL.

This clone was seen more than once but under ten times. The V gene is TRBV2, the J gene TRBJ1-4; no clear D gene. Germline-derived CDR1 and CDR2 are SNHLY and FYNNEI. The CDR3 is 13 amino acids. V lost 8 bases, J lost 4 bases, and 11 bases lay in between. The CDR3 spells CASEADYNEKLFF. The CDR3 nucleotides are TGTGCCAGCGAGGCAGACTATAATGAAAAACTGTTTTTT.

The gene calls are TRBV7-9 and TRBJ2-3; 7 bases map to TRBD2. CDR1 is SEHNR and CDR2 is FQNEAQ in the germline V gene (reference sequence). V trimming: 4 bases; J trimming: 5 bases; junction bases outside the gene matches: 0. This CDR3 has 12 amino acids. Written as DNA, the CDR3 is TGTGCCAGCAGCTCGGGGGGAGATACGCAGTATTTT. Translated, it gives CASSSGGDTQYF. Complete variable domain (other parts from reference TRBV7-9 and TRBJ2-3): DTGVSQNPRHKITKRGQNVTFRCDPISEHNRLYWYRQTLGQGPEFLTYFQNEAQLEKSRLLSDRFSAERPKGSFSTLEIQRTEQGDSAMYLCASSSGGDTQYFGPGTRLTVL.